The 26 T cell receptor beta chains given below trace back to one sample, sequenced in a study of response to subunit inactivated influenza vaccine. TCRdb used MiXCR to reprocess the RT-PCR reads, holding one entry per CDR3 protein. This table has approximately 570,000 distinct CDR3 sequences, under 9% appearing once. Specimen: PBMCs from blood, collected roughly 24 months after vaccination. Receptor source: a man aged 50 to 75 who received an inactivated influenza vaccine.

This clonotype was detected a few times. This chain connects TRBV20-1 to TRBJ1-6; D might be TRBD1 (6 bases). V was shortened by 1 base and J by 8 bases, with 12 bases between the two germline ends. The length of the CDR3 is 14 residues. Per the germline V gene, CDR1 is DFQATT and CDR2 is SNEGSKA (reference sequence). The CDR3, as DNA: TGCAGTGCTAGAGTCGGGGGCGAGGATTCACCCCTCCACTTT. Translated: CSARVGGEDSPLHF.

There are a few counts of this clonotype. The chain recombines TRBV15 with TRBJ2-5; D may match TRBD1 or TRBD2 (5 bases each). The CDR3 has 14 amino acids. Trimming removed 3 bases at V and 4 bases at J, with 12 bases between. Germline CDR1 reads LNHNV; CDR2 reads YYDKDF (reference sequence). CDR3 in DNA: TGTGCCACCAGCAGCCCTGGGGGTGGAGAGACCCAGTACTTC. Its protein product is CATSSPGGGETQYF.

This clonotype was seen at least ten times. The chain has TRBV7-8 and TRBJ2-1, with 10 bases fitting TRBD1. CDR3 size: 15 residues. J lost 2 bases, V lost 5 bases, and 3 bases had no gene match. The germline V gene has CDR1 SGHVS and CDR2 FQNEAQ. The DNA of the CDR3 is TGTGCCAGCAGCCCCGACAGGGGGCCCTACAATGAGCAGTTCTTC. It encodes CASSPDRGPYNEQFF. Full variable domain (outside the CDR3, taken from reference TRBV7-8 and TRBJ2-1): GAGVSQSPRYKVAKRGQDVALRCDPISGHVSLFWYQQALGQGPEFLTYFQNEAQLDKSGLPSDRFFAERPEGSVSTLKIQRTQQEDSAVYLCASSPDRGPYNEQFFGPGTRLTVL.

The table lists this clonotype with a few counts. The V call is TRBV12-3 or TRBV12-4, the J call TRBJ1-1; D is possibly TRBD1 (6 bases). The CDR3 consists of 14 residues. The V end was cut by 3 bases, the J end by 6 bases, with 14 bases between. The CDR3 reads CASSFQWGAAEAFF. The CDR3 bases are TGTGCCAGCAGTTTTCAATGGGGGGCCGCTGAAGCTTTCTTT.

The sample holds many counts of this clonotype. This CDR3 reads CASSFDYTYNEQFF. The CDR3 DNA reads TGTGCCAGCAGCTTCGACTATACTTACAATGAGCAGTTCTTC. V gene TRBV7-9 combines with J gene TRBJ2-1; D might be TRBD2 (5 bases). V lost 3 bases and J lost 4, with 10 bases in between. CDR3 size: 14 residues. Per germline, CDR1 SEHNR and CDR2 FQNEAQ (reference sequence).

V usage is TRBV10-3 and J usage is TRBJ1-1; tentatively, D is TRBD1 (5 bases). This CDR3 is built from 13 residues. Germline V gene data show CDR1 as ENHRY and CDR2 as SYGVKD. Between the trimmed V and J ends, which lost 5 bases and 4 bases, there was a span of 11 bases. The CDR3 here is CAISTGGATEAFF. Written as DNA, the CDR3 is TGTGCCATCAGTACGGGGGGTGCCACTGAAGCTTTCTTT.

This clonotype was detected only a few times. The CDR3 DNA is TGCAGCGTTGACAAGGGACAGGTCTATGGCTACACCTTC. This codes for CSVDKGQVYGYTF. The rearrangement links TRBV29-1 to TRBJ1-2, with 8 bases that match TRBD1. CDR3 length: 13 residues. After removal of 3 bases from V and 4 bases from J, the junction contained 4 bases not matched to a gene. Germline CDR1 SQVTM, CDR2 ANQGSEA.

The CDR3, as DNA: TGTGCCAGCAGCCAAAACAGGGCCGGGGAGCTGTTTTTT. It codes for CASSQNRAGELFF. The V call is TRBV3-1, the J call TRBJ2-2, with TRBD1 as a possible D gene (6 bases). V was cut by 2 bases and J by 6 bases, with 7 bases left in between. CDR1 is LGHDT, CDR2 YNNKEL, per germline (reference sequence). The CDR3 sequence is 13 residues long.

Regarding this clonotype: A read error may account for a junction end that differs from germline. The chain joins TRBV20-1 to TRBJ2-4; maybe TRBD2 (5 bases). The CDR3 has 17 amino acids. Germline V gene data show CDR1 as DFQATT and CDR2 as SNEGSKA (reference sequence). CDR3 region: CSASERRDFIARNIQYF. The CDR3, as DNA: TGCAGTGCTTCCGAGCGGCGAGATTTCATAGCCAGAAACATTCAGTACTTC.

The genes are TRBV10-3 and TRBJ2-6; TRBD1 agrees at 8 bases. From germline, CDR1 is ENHRY and CDR2 SYGVKD. V trimming: 6 bases; J trimming: 3 bases; junction bases outside the gene matches: 4. This CDR3 is 15 amino acids long. The CDR3 DNA is TGTGCCATCAGCTCAGGGGGCGATGGGGCCAACGTCCTGACTTTC. The encoded protein is CAISSGGDGANVLTF.

The chain carries TRBV11-2 and TRBJ2-7; 8 bases fit TRBD1. The ends lost 4 bases at V and 4 bases at J; junction bases unmatched: 21. This CDR3 spans 19 amino acids. Germline CDR1 and CDR2: SGHAT and FQNNGV. CDR3 protein: CASSSRPGQGVSWGYEQYF. The CDR3 nucleotides are TGTGCCAGCAGCTCCAGGCCCGGACAGGGAGTGTCGTGGGGTTACGAGCAGTACTTC.

The chain is built from TRBV20-1 and TRBJ1-5; unclear D gene. Germline CDR1 DFQATT, CDR2 SNEGSKA (reference sequence). This CDR3 spans 16 amino acids. V shed 2 bases and J shed 4 bases, with 18 bases lying between them. CDR3 sequence: CSARFGGPGMNQPQHF. CDR3 in DNA: TGCAGTGCTAGATTTGGTGGGCCGGGGATGAATCAGCCCCAGCATTTT.

This clonotype was found a few times. The CDR3 protein is CASSLGNGGAVETQYF. For the CDR3, the DNA is TGTGCCAGCAGCTTAGGGAACGGCGGGGCTGTGGAGACCCAGTACTTC. The chain links TRBV11-2 to TRBJ2-5, with D perhaps TRBD2 (6 bases). This CDR3 region has 16 residues. Germline lookup yields CDR1 SGHAT and CDR2 FQNNGV. The germline V and J ends were trimmed by 1 base and 5 bases, with 17 bases remaining between them.

The rearrangement joins TRBV28 to TRBJ2-2; D gene ambiguous. The V gene's germline CDR1 is MDHEN and CDR2 SYDVKM. The V end lost 8 bases, the J end lost 5 bases, and 15 bases lay between the germline ends. The CDR3 covers 14 residues. CDR3 coding DNA: TGTGCCAGCGGCGGACGGGTTTGGACCGGGGAGCTGTTTTTT. Its protein is CASGGRVWTGELFF.

The rearrangement joins TRBV2 to TRBJ1-1; TRBD1 is a possible D gene (6 bases). Germline values: CDR1 SNHLY, CDR2 FYNNEI. CDR3 length: 14 amino acids. The V gene lost 8 bases and the J gene lost 2 bases, with 15 bases spanning the gap. The CDR3 is CASDPGHLNTEAFF. In DNA form, the CDR3 reads TGTGCCAGCGATCCGGGACACCTCAACACTGAAGCTTTCTTT.

At least ten counts were recorded for this clonotype. The rearrangement joins TRBV4-2 to TRBJ2-1, with TRBD2 matching 12 bases. Germline CDR1 is LGHNA and CDR2 is YNFKEQ. The CDR3 sequence is 16 residues long. Trimming removed 3 bases from V and 9 bases from J; junction bases left unmatched: 9. CDR3: CASSHGLAGGNIEQFF. CDR3 nucleotide sequence: TGTGCCAGCAGCCACGGGCTAGCGGGAGGGAACATTGAGCAGTTCTTC.

This chain connects TRBV29-1 to TRBJ2-1, with D perhaps matching TRBD2 (5 bases). Germline V lookup: CDR1 SQVTM, CDR2 ANQGSEA. The CDR3 is 14 residues long. Deletions cut 7 bases from V and 8 bases from J, with 21 bases between. CDR3 amino acids: CSADPTLGGDEQFF. DNA of the CDR3: TGCAGCGCAGATCCGACCCTAGGAGGCGATGAGCAGTTCTTC.

This clonotype has just a few counts. The chain employs TRBV9 and TRBJ2-1; D gene unclear. The CDR3 is made up of 12 amino acids. Germline V gives CDR1 SGDLS, CDR2 YYNGEE. V was shortened by 0 bases and J by 10 bases, with 8 bases between the two germline ends. The CDR3 nucleotides are TGTGCCAGCAGCGTAGCCCATGGGGAGCAGTTCTTC. Translated: CASSVAHGEQFF.

V usage is TRBV7-6 and J usage is TRBJ2-7; weak D call: TRBD1 (6 bases). Between the trimmed V and J ends, which lost 5 bases and 2 bases, there was a span of 13 bases. The CDR3 has 14 residues. Germline V gene data show CDR1 as SGHVS and CDR2 as FNYEAQ. CDR3 in DNA: TGTGCCAGCAGCCCCACGGACAGTCCCTACGAGCAGTACTTC. This codes for CASSPTDSPYEQYF.

The J gene is TRBJ2-3, the V gene TRBV7-9; D is perhaps TRBD1 (5 bases). The germline V and J ends were trimmed by 5 bases and 1 base, with 16 bases remaining between them. This CDR3 is built from 16 residues. Looked up from germline, CDR1 is SEHNR and CDR2 is FQNEAQ (reference sequence). The DNA for the CDR3 is TGTGCCAGCAGCACCCGAGGCCAGGGCCGCACAGATACGCAGTATTTT. Translating it yields CASSTRGQGRTDTQYF.

As to this clonotype: It may be a read error: a sequence one base away is much more abundant. This chain joins TRBV30 and TRBJ1-5, with D maybe TRBD1 (5 bases). Germline V gene sequence: CDR1 GTSNPN, CDR2 SVGIG (reference sequence). The CDR3 covers 16 residues. Trimming stripped 2 bases from V and 1 base from J, with 15 bases between. Written as DNA, the CDR3 is TGTGCCTGGAGTTCGGGGGTAGGGACCAGCAATCAGCCCCAGCATTTT. Translated, it gives CAWSSGVGTSNQPQHF.

This clonotype has only a few counts. CDR3 region: CASSFAPGGAGYEQFF. The DNA for the CDR3 is TGTGCCAGCAGCTTCGCTCCAGGGGGCGCGGGTTATGAGCAGTTCTTC. The chain carries TRBV7-2 and TRBJ2-1, with 8 nucleotides matching TRBD1. The J segment lost 8 bases and the V segment lost 3 bases, leaving 12 bases of the junction unmatched. The CDR3 is 16 amino acids. Germline CDR1 SGHTA, CDR2 FQGNSA.

This clonotype was recorded at least ten times. J is TRBJ2-1 and V is TRBV29-1, with 12 bases lining up with TRBD1. V lost 6 bases to trimming and J lost 8 bases; unmatched junction nucleotides: 11. The CDR3 runs 15 residues. In germline, CDR1 is SQVTM, CDR2 ANQGSEA. The CDR3 here is CSVEVPGQGAHEQFF. CDR3 DNA: TGCAGCGTGGAGGTACCGGGACAGGGGGCGCATGAGCAGTTCTTC.

At least ten counts were recorded for this clonotype. This chain links TRBV5-6 with TRBJ1-2; weak D call: TRBD1 (5 bases). Between the trimmed V and J ends, which lost 0 bases and 0 bases, there was a span of 6 bases. The CDR3 length is 14 residues. CDR1 is SGHDT and CDR2 is YYEEEE in the germline V gene. The CDR3 sequence: CASSLVTANYGYTF. The DNA of the CDR3 is TGTGCCAGCAGCTTGGTGACAGCTAACTATGGCTACACCTTC.

The DNA for the CDR3 is TGCGCCAGCAGCCAAGATTTGTCAAGCTCCTACGAGCAGTACTTC. It is translated as CASSQDLSSSYEQYF. The V and J genes are TRBV4-3 and TRBJ2-7; D is ambiguous. The CDR3 contains 15 residues. Trimming cost V 0 bases and J 0 bases, with 9 bases left between them. Germline assignment: CDR1 LGHNA and CDR2 YSLEER.

The V call is TRBV7-2, the J call TRBJ1-6, with D possibly being TRBD1 (5 bases). The CDR3 is 14 residues long. Per germline, CDR1 SGHTA and CDR2 FQGNSA. V was cut by 3 bases and J by 7 bases, with 10 bases left in between. CDR3 DNA: TGTGCCAGCAGCTTTTCAGGGTACAATTCACCCCTCCACTTT. Translating gives CASSFSGYNSPLHF.